This passage covers 17 T cell receptor beta chains from one sample sequenced in a study of T cells in Graves' hyperthyroidism and ophthalmopathy. What was amplified from RNA transcripts were TCR beta CDR3 regions. An initial round of RT-PCR targeting the TCR CDR3 relied on the HTBI primer set. TCRdb re-analysed the multiplex PCR reads in MiXCR, keeping a single row per CDR3 protein. The sample carries about 700,000 distinct CDR3 sequences, roughly 46% recorded once. Sequencing was performed on peripheral blood or thyroid tissue (not recorded which). The receptors here all came from an adult man with Graves' disease, either hyperthyroidism or ophthalmopathy (not recorded which).

This clonotype came up many times. The chain joins TRBV15 to TRBJ2-5; D is possibly TRBD1 (6 bases). From germline, CDR1 is LNHNV and CDR2 YYDKDF (reference sequence). This CDR3 comprises 14 residues. Trimming took 3 bases from V and 2 from J, leaving 10 bases between them. CDR3 in amino acids: CATSRDRYQETQYF. The CDR3 coding sequence is TGTGCCACCAGCAGGGACAGATATCAAGAGACCCAGTACTTC.

This clonotype was seen many times. V is TRBV7-9 and J is TRBJ1-1, with 7 bases fitting TRBD1. The V and J ends lost 2 bases and 6 bases, in that order; junction bases with no gene match: 6. The V gene's germline CDR1 is SEHNR and CDR2 FQNEAQ (reference sequence). The CDR3 consists of 14 residues. The CDR3 DNA is TGTGCCAGCAGCTTACCCCGACAGGGCGCTGAAGCTTTCTTT. It translates to CASSLPRQGAEAFF.

The gene calls are TRBV24-1 and TRBJ2-7; D assignment may be TRBD1 or TRBD2 (5 bases each). Germline V gives CDR1 KGHDR, CDR2 SFDVKD. V lost 11 bases, J lost 6 bases, and 19 bases lay in between. The CDR3 spans 13 residues. CDR3 DNA sequence: TGTGCCAGCGCAACCGGGACGGCGATCGAGCAGTACTTC. This encodes CASATGTAIEQYF.

The gene calls are TRBV9 and TRBJ1-1, with unresolved D. The CDR3 length is 11 residues. The V gene lost 0 bases and the J gene lost 11 bases, with 8 bases spanning the gap. The V gene's germline CDR1 is SGDLS and CDR2 YYNGEE. The CDR3 DNA sequence: TGTGCCAGCAGCGTAGGATCTGGGGCTTTCTTT. Protein product: CASSVGSGAFF. Variable domain in full (rest from reference TRBV9 and TRBJ1-1): DSGVTQTPKHLITATGQRVTLRCSPRSGDLSVYWYQQSLDQGLQFLIQYYNGEERAKGNILERFSAQQFPDLHSELNLSSLELGDSALYFCASSVGSGAFFGQGTRLTVV.

This clonotype was detected ten times or more. V and J are TRBV24-1 and TRBJ2-5; D unresolved. Germline V gives CDR1 KGHDR, CDR2 SFDVKD. This CDR3 is built from 13 residues. The germline V and J ends were trimmed by 6 bases and 4 bases, with 11 bases remaining between them. CDR3 DNA sequence: TGTGCCACCAGTCAGGCAGCGTCAGAGACCCAGTACTTC. It codes for CATSQAASETQYF.

This clonotype was seen once. V gene TRBV24-1 combines with J gene TRBJ1-2; 10 bases map to TRBD1. The CDR3 is 13 residues long. Trimming cost V 5 bases and J 7 bases; bases outside gene matches: 3. The V gene's germline CDR1 is KGHDR and CDR2 SFDVKD. The CDR3 protein is CATSGDRGRGYTF. The CDR3 DNA reads as TGTGCCACCAGTGGGGACAGGGGTCGTGGCTACACCTTC.

This clonotype has just a few counts. This rearrangement joins TRBV24-1 to TRBJ1-1, with 8 bases lining up with TRBD1. From germline, CDR1 is KGHDR and CDR2 SFDVKD. The CDR3 extends over 13 amino acids. V trimming: 11 bases; J trimming: 11 bases; junction bases outside the gene matches: 15. CDR3 DNA sequence: TGTGCCAGCAGCTTGGACAGGGCGAGGAAGGCTTTCTTT. Encoded protein: CASSLDRARKAFF.

This chain connects TRBV5-1 to TRBJ1-1; unclear D gene. Germline V gene data show CDR1 as SGHRS and CDR2 as YFSETQ. Trimming left V 2 bases short and J 1 base short, with 9 bases between. The CDR3 runs 14 residues. The CDR3 DNA sequence: TGCGCCAGCAGCTTACGTCACGGGAACACTGAAGCTTTCTTT. This sequence encodes CASSLRHGNTEAFF.

This chain uses TRBV7-9 with TRBJ2-7; D call uncertain. Germline CDR1 reads SEHNR; CDR2 reads FQNEAQ (reference sequence). This CDR3 comprises 13 residues. Trimming took 5 bases from V and 2 from J, leaving 10 bases between them. CDR3 loop: CASSRAPTYEQYF. CDR3 nucleotides: TGTGCCAGCAGCCGCGCCCCCACCTACGAGCAGTACTTC.

The chain has TRBV20-1 and TRBJ2-5, with TRBD2 matching 11 bases. The CDR3 totals 14 residues. V was clipped by 3 bases and J by 5 bases; unmatched bases: 5. CDR1 is DFQATT, CDR2 SNEGSKA, per germline (reference sequence). The CDR3 loop is CSASRSSGGETQYF. The CDR3 DNA is TGCAGTGCTAGTAGGTCTAGCGGGGGGGAGACCCAGTACTTC.

The chain recombines TRBV25-1 with TRBJ2-2; 8 bases align to TRBD2. The CDR3 consists of 16 residues. V lost 5 bases, J lost 3 bases, and 8 bases stayed unmatched. The germline CDR1 and CDR2 sequences are MGHDK and SYGVNS. CDR3 in amino acids: CASSLIAGRHTGELFF. In nucleotides, the CDR3 is TGTGCCAGCAGTTTAATAGCGGGGCGCCACACCGGGGAGCTGTTTTTT. The full variable domain, with the rest looked up from reference TRBV25-1 and TRBJ2-2, is EADIYQTPRYLVIGTGKKITLECSQTMGHDKMYWYQQDPGMELHLIHYSYGVNSTEKGDLSSESTVSRIRTEHFPLTLESARPSHTSQYLCASSLIAGRHTGELFFGEGSRLTVL.

V usage is TRBV2 and J usage is TRBJ2-5; 7 nucleotides line up with TRBD2. The CDR3 runs to 14 residues. Unmatched junction bases numbered 8, after V lost 6 bases and J lost 4 bases. Germline V CDR1 and CDR2: SNHLY, FYNNEI. The CDR3 region has the DNA TGTGCCAGCAGCCAAACTAGCGACGGAGAGACCCAGTACTTC. Translation gives CASSQTSDGETQYF.

This clonotype has a handful of counts. The V call is TRBV7-9, the J call TRBJ1-4, with D maybe TRBD1 (5 bases). Germline V gene data show CDR1 as SEHNR and CDR2 as FQNEAQ (reference sequence). The CDR3 spans 15 residues. V was cut by 3 bases and J by 5 bases, with 13 bases left in between. DNA for the CDR3: TGTGCCAGCAGCTTGGCAAACAGGAGAAATGAAAAACTGTTTTTT. Residues: CASSLANRRNEKLFF.

This sequence joins TRBV10-3 and TRBJ1-3; no clear D. In germline, CDR1 is ENHRY, CDR2 SYGVKD. There are 15 residues in the CDR3. Between the trimmed V and J ends, which lost 10 bases and 7 bases, there was a span of 23 bases. The CDR3 is CATRAAGPAGNTIYF. CDR3 coding DNA: TGTGCCACAAGAGCTGCCGGACCCGCCGGGAACACCATATATTTT.

The J gene is TRBJ1-2, the V gene TRBV9, with 7 bases that match TRBD1. The CDR3 covers 15 residues. Germline trimming cut 3 bases from V and 1 base from J; bases unmatched to any gene: 6. Germline V gives CDR1 SGDLS, CDR2 YYNGEE. In DNA, the CDR3 is TGTGCCAGCAGCGAAACAGGGGTGATTAACTATGGCTACACCTTC. Protein: CASSETGVINYGYTF.

This clonotype was detected ten times or more. V and J are TRBV24-1 and TRBJ2-5; D gene ambiguous. Trimming left V 5 bases short and J 1 base short, with 10 bases between. The CDR3 has 14 amino acids. Germline V lookup: CDR1 KGHDR, CDR2 SFDVKD. This chain's CDR3 is CATSGYDIQETQYF. In DNA form, the CDR3 reads TGTGCCACCAGTGGGTACGACATCCAAGAGACCCAGTACTTC.

This clonotype has ten or more counts. The chain recombines TRBV7-9 with TRBJ1-3; D gene ambiguous. Germline V lookup: CDR1 SEHNR, CDR2 FQNEAQ (reference sequence). The CDR3 sequence is 16 residues long. V lost 3 bases and J 0 bases, leaving 12 bases between the germline ends. The CDR3 here is CASSFGSASSGNTIYF. CDR3 coding DNA: TGTGCCAGCAGCTTCGGCAGTGCGAGCTCTGGAAACACCATATATTTT.